The source of this T cell receptor (beta chain) is a study of cytomegalovirus exposure and HLA in healthy donors. Study-level results: A later analysis linked a missense variant in DCLRE1C to the trimming of TCR beta V and J genes. The investigators catalogued 160 or so TCR beta chains as cytomegalovirus-associated. From TCR beta sequences, most subjects' HLA-A and HLA-B alleles were reportedly predicted accurately. There were reportedly fewer N-insertions in an Asian-associated ancestry cluster than the roughly 680-donor mean, in a later analysis.

The PCR had 60 Vbeta and 13 Jbeta primers. TCRdb's copy holds only in-frame clones and misses some; the assay was immunoSEQ multiplex PCR. The table has about 160,000 clones, around four fifths seen once. Note on this clone: Its antigen is unidentified.

The CDR3 totals 16 residues. Germline V lookup: CDR1 ENHRY, CDR2 SYGVKD. V was clipped by 5 bases and J by 4 bases; unmatched bases: 10. Sequencing was performed on PBMCs. The source is a woman aged 25 to 39 in good health and CMV-seronegative. The V gene is TRBV10-3, the J gene TRBJ2-5; TRBD2 agrees at 10 bases. The CDR3 bases are TGTGCCATCAGTTTTAGCGGGGGGATAACAAGAGAGACCCAGTACTTC. It specifies CAISFSGGITRETQYF.